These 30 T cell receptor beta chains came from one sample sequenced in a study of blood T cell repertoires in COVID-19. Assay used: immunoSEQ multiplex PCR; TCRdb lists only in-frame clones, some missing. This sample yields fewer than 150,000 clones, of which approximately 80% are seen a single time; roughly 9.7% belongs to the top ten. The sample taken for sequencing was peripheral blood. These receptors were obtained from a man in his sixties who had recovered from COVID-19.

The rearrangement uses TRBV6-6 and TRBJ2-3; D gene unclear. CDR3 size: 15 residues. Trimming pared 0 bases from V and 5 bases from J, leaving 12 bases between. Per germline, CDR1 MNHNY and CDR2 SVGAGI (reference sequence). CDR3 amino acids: CASSYSDNPGDTQYF. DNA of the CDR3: TGTGCCAGCAGTTACTCCGATAACCCGGGAGATACGCAGTATTTT.

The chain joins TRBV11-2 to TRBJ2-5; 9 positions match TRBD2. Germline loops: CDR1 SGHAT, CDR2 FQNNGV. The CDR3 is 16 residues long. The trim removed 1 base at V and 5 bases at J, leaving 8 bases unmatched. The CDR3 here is CASSLVSAGGRETQYF. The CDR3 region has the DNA TGTGCCAGCAGCTTAGTCTCGGCGGGGGGGCGGGAGACCCAGTACTTC.

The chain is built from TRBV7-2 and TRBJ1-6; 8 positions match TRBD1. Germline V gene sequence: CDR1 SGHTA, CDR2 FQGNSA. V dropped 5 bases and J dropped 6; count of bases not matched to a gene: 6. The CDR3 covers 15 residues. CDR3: CASSPRTGPNSPLHF. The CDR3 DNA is TGTGCCAGCAGCCCGCGGACAGGGCCTAATTCACCCCTCCACTTT.

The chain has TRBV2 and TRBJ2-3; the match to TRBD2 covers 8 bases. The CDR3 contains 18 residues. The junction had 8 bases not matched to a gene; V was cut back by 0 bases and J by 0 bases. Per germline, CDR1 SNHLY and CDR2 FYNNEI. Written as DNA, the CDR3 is TGTGCCAGCAGTGAAGCGCTAACGGGGGGGCTTAGCACAGATACGCAGTATTTT. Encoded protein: CASSEALTGGLSTDTQYF.

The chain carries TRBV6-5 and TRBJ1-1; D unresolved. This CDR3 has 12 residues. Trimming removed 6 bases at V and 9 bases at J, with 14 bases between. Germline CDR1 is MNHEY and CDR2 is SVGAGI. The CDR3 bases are TGTGCCAGCAGCCAAGAGCTCTTTAAAGCTTTCTTT. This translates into CASSQELFKAFF.

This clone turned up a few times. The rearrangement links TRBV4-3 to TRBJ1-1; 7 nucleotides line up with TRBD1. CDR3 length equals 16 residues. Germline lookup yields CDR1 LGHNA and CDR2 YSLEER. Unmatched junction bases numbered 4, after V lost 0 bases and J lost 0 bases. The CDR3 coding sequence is TGCGCCAGCAGCCAAGAAGGGACAGCAGTGAACACTGAAGCTTTCTTT. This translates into CASSQEGTAVNTEAFF.

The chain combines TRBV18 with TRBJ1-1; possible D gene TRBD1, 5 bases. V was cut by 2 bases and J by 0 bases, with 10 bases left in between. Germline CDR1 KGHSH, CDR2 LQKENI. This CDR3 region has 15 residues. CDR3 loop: CASSPRQYMNTEAFF. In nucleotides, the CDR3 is TGTGCCAGCTCACCAAGACAGTACATGAACACTGAAGCTTTCTTT.

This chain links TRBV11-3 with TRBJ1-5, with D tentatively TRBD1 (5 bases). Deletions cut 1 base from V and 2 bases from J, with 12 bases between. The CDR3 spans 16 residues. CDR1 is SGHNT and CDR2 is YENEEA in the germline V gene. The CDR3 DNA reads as TGTGCCAGCAGCTTAGGTCCCAGGGTTGGCAATCAGCCCCAGCATTTT. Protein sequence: CASSLGPRVGNQPQHF.

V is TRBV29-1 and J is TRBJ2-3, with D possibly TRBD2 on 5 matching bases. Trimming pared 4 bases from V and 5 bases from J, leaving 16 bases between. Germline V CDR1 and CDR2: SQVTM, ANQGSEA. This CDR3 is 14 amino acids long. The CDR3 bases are TGCAGCGTTGGAGCGGCCCCCGCGGGAGATACGCAGTATTTT. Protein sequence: CSVGAAPAGDTQYF.

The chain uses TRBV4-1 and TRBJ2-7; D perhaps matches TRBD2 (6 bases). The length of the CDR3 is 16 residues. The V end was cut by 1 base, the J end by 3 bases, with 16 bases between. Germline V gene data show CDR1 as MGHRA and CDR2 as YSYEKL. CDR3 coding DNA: TGCGCCAGCAGCCAAGGATTCCAGGGAGGAAGCTACGAGCAGTACTTC. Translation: CASSQGFQGGSYEQYF.

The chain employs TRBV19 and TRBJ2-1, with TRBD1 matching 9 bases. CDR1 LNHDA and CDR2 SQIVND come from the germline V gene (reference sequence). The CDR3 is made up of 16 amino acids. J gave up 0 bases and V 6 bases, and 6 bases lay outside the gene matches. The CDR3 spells CASSIGTGRSYNEQFF. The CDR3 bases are TGTGCCAGTAGCATCGGGACAGGGCGCTCCTACAATGAGCAGTTCTTC.

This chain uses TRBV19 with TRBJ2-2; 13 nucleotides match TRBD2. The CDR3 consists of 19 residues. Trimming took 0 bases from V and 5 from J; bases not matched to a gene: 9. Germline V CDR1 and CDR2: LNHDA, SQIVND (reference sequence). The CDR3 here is CASSIDFPRTSGRTGELFF. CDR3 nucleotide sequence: TGTGCCAGTAGTATAGATTTCCCCAGGACTAGCGGGAGAACCGGGGAGCTGTTTTTT.

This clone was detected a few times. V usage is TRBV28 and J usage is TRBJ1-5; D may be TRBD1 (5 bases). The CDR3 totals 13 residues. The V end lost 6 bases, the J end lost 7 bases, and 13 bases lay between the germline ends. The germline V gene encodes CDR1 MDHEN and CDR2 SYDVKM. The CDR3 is CASRTGGSQPQHF. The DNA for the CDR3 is TGTGCCAGCAGGACGGGGGGTTCCCAGCCCCAGCATTTT.

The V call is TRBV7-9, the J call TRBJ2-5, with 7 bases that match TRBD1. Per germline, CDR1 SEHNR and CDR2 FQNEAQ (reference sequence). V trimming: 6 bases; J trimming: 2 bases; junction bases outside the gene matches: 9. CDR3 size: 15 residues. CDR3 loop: CASSSSRDRQETQYF. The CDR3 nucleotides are TGTGCCAGCAGTTCGTCCCGGGACAGACAAGAGACCCAGTACTTC.

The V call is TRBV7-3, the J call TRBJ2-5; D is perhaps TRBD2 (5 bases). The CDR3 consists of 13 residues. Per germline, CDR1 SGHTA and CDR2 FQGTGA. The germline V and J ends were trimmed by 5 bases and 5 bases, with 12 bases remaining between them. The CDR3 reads CASSLGVGETQYF. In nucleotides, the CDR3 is TGTGCCAGCAGCCTCGGGGTCGGGGAGACCCAGTACTTC.

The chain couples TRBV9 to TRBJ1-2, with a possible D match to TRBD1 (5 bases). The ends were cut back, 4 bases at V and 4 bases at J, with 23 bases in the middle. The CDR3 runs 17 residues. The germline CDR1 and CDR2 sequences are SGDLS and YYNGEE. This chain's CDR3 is CASSPLPTQATFYGYTF. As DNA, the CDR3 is TGTGCCAGCAGCCCACTTCCCACACAGGCGACCTTCTATGGCTACACCTTC. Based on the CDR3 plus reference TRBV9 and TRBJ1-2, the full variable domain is DSGVTQTPKHLITATGQRVTLRCSPRSGDLSVYWYQQSLDQGLQFLIQYYNGEERAKGNILERFSAQQFPDLHSELNLSSLELGDSALYFCASSPLPTQATFYGYTFGSGTRLTVV.

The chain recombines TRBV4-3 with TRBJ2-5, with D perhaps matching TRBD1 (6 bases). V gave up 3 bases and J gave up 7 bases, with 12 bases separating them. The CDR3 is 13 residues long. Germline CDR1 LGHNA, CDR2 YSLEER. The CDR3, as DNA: TGCGCCAGCAGCCAGGAACAGGGTGCGACCCAGTACTTC. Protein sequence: CASSQEQGATQYF.

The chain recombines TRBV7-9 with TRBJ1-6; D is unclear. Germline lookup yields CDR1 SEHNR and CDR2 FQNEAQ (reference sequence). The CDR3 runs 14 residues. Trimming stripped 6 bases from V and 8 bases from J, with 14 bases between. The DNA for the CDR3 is TGTGCCAGCAGTTCTCTCGGGGAGTATTCACCCCTCCACTTT. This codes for CASSSLGEYSPLHF. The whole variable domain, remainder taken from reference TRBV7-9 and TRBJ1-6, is DTGVSQNPRHKITKRGQNVTFRCDPISEHNRLYWYRQTLGQGPEFLTYFQNEAQLEKSRLLSDRFSAERPKGSFSTLEIQRTEQGDSAMYLCASSSLGEYSPLHFGNGTRLTVT.

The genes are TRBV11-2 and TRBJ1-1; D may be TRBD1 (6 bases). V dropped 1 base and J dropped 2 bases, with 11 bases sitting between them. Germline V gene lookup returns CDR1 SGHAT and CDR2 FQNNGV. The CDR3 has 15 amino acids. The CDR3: CASSLVAGANTEAFF. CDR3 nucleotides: TGTGCCAGCAGCTTAGTGGCAGGGGCTAACACTGAAGCTTTCTTT. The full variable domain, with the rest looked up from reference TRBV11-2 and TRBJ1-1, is EAGVAQSPRYKIIEKRQSVAFWCNPISGHATLYWYQQILGQGPKLLIQFQNNGVVDDSQLPKDRFSAERLKGVDSTLKIQPAKLEDSAVYLCASSLVAGANTEAFFGQGTRLTVV.

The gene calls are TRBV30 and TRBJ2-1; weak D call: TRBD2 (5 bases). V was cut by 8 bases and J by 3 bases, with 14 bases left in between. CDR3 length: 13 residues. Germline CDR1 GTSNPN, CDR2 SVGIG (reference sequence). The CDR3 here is CAADSGSYNEQFF. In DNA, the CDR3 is TGTGCCGCAGACTCGGGAAGCTACAATGAGCAGTTCTTC.

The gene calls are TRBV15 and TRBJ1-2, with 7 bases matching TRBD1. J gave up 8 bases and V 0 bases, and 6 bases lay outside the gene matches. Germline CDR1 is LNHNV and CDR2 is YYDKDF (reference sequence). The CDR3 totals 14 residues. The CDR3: CATSRDPGQYGYTF. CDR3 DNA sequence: TGTGCCACCAGCAGAGATCCGGGACAGTACGGCTACACCTTC.

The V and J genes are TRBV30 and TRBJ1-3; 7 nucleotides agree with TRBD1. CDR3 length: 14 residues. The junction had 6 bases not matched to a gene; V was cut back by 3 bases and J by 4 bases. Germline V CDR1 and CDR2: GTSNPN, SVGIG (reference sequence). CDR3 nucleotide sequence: TGTGCCTGGAGCCAAGACAGGGCAGGAAACACCATATATTTT. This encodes CAWSQDRAGNTIYF.

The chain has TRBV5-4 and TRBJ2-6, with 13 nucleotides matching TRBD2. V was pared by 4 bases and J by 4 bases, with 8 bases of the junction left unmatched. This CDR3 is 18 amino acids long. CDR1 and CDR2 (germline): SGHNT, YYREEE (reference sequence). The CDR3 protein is CASSKRLAGGQGANVLTF. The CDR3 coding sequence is TGTGCCAGCAGCAAGCGACTAGCGGGGGGCCAAGGGGCCAACGTCCTGACTTTC.

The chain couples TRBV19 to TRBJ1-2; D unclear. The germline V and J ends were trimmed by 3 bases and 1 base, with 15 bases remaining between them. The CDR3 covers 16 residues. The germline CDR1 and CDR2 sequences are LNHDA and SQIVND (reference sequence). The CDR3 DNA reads TGTGCCAGTAGTATCCTCCCGGCGGAACGTAACTATGGCTACACCTTC. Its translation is CASSILPAERNYGYTF.

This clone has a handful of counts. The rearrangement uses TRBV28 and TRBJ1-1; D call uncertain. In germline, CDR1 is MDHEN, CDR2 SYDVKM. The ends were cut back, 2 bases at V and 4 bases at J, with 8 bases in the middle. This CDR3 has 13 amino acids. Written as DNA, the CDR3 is TGTGCCAGCAGTTTAGGCGGAGTCACTGAAGCTTTCTTT. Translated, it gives CASSLGGVTEAFF.

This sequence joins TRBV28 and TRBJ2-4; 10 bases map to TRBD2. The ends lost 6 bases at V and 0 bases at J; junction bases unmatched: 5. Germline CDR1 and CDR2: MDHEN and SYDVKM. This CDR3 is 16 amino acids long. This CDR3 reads CASRRTSGVAKNIQYF. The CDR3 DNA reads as TGTGCCAGCAGGCGCACTAGCGGGGTAGCCAAAAACATTCAGTACTTC.

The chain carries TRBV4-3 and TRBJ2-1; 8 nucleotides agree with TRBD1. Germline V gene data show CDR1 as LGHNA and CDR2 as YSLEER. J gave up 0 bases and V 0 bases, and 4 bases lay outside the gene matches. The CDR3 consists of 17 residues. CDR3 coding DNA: TGCGCCAGCAGCCAAGATCGACAGGGGTTCTCCTACAATGAGCAGTTCTTC. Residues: CASSQDRQGFSYNEQFF.

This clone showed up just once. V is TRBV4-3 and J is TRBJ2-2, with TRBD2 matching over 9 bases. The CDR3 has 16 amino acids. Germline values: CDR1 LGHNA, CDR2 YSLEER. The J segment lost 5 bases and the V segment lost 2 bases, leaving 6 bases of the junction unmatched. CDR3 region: CASSQPPSGRTGELFF. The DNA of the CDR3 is TGCGCCAGCAGCCAACCCCCCAGCGGGAGGACCGGGGAGCTGTTTTTT.

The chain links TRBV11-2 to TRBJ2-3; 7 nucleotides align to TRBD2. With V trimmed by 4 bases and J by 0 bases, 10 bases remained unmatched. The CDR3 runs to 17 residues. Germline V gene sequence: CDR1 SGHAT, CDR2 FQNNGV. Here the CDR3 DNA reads TGTGCCAGCAGCTCCCTTAGACTAGCCTTTAGCACAGATACGCAGTATTTT. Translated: CASSSLRLAFSTDTQYF.

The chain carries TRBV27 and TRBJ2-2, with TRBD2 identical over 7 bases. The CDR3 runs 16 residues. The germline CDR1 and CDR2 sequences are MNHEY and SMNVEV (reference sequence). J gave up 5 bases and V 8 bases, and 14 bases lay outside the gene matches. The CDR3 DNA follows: TGTGCCAGCTCTGCCGAAGGTCCAGCGGGGACCGGGGAGCTGTTTTTT. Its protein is CASSAEGPAGTGELFF.